This TCR beta chain was captured by sequencing in a study of blood T cell repertoires in COVID-19. As for the study in general: PBMCs, B-cell-depleted T cells, or T cells provided the cDNA or gDNA that made up the material.

The table came from immunoSEQ multiplex PCR; TCRdb's copy has only in-frame clones and leaves some out. Of over 100,000 clones listed, 65% to 85% are singletons. Study members were between about 18 and 95 years old and lived in 24 US regions. Recovered participants had two consecutive negative NP/OP PCR tests, healthcare professional clearance, or symptom resolution. V lost 3 bases to trimming and J lost 7 bases, with 9 bases between them. Germline assignment: CDR1 SGHTA and CDR2 FQGNSA. The CDR3 consists of 13 residues. The receptor was derived from a woman under 40 who had recovered from COVID-19. Sequenced material: PBMCs or T cells enriched from blood (not recorded which). The genes are TRBV7-2 and TRBJ2-2; perhaps TRBD2 as D (6 bases). In nucleotides, the CDR3 is TGTGCCAGCAGCTTGGCGGGGTACGGGGAGCTGTTTTTT. This gives the protein CASSLAGYGELFF.